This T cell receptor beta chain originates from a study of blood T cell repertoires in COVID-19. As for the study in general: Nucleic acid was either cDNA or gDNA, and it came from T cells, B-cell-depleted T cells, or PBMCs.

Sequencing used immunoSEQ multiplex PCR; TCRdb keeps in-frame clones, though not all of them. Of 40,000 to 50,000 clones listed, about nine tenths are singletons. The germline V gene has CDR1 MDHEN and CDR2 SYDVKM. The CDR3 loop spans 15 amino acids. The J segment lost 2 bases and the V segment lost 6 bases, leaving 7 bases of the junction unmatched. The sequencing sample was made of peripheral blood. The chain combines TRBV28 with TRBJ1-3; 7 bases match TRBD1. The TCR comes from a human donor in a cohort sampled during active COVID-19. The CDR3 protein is CASSLTGVTGNTIYF. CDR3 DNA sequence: TGTGCCAGCAGCCTCACAGGGGTGACTGGAAACACCATATATTTT.